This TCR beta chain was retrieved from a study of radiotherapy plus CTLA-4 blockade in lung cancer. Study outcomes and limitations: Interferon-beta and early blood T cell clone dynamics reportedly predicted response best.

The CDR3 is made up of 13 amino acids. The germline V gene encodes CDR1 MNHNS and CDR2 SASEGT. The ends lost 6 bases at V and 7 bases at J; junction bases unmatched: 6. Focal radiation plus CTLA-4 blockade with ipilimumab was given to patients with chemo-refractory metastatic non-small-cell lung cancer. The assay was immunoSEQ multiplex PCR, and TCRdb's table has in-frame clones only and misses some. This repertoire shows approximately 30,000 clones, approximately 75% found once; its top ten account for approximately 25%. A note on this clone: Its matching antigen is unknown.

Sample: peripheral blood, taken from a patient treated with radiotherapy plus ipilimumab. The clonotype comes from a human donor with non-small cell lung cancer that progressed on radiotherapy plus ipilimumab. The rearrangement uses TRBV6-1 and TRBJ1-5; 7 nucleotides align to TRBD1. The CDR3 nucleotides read TGTGCCAGCAGGACAGGGTGGGGACAGCCCCAGCATTTT. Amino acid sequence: CASRTGWGQPQHF.